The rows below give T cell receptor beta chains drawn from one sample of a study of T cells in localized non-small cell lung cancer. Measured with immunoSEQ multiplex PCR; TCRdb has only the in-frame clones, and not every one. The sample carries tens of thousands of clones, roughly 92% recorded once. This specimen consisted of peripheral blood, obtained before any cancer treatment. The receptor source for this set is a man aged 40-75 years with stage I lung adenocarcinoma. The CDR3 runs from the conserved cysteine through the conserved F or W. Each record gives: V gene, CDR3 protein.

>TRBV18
CASSPRQGQTYEQYF
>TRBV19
CASTGGSSYEQYF
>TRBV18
CASSQGTGGAGYTF
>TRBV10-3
CAISDVAGGDYEQYF
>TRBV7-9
CASSLWIGAEQFF
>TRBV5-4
CASSYPKAGSSYNEQFF
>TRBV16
CASSQTRGLRYNEQFF
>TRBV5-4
CASSLQGAPTEAFF
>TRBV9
CASSPDLQGRGGYTF
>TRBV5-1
CASSGGLGQDYGYTF
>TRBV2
CASRRTDPQYF
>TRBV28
CASSTLTSGRGFREQYF
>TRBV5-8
CASSFFVGYEQYF
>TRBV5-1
CASSLAGLGAYEQYF
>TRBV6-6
CASSYGHNEQFF
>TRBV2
CASSEEAGTYEQYF
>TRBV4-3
CASSQDWTGLGGDTQYF
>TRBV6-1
CASSATGFGGTEAFF
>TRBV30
CAWSVGRINEKLFF
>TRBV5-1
CASSRGTGGYHPNTGELFF